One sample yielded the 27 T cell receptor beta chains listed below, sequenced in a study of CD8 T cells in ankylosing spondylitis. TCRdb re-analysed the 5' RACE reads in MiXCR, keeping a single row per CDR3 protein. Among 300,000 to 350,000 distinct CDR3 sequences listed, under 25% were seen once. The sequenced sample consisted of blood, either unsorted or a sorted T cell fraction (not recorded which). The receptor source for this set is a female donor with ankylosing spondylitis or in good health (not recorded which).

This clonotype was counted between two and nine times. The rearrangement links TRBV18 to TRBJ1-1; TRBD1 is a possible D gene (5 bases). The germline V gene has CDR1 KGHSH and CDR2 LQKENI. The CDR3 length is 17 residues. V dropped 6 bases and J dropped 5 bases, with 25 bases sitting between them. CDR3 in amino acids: CASSQLGVGQTGTEAFF. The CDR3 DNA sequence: TGTGCCAGCTCCCAATTGGGGGTAGGCCAGACGGGAACTGAAGCTTTCTTT.

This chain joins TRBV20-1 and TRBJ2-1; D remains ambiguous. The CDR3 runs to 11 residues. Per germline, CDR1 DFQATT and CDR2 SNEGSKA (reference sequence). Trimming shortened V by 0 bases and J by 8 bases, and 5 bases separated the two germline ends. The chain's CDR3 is CSARDPDEQFF. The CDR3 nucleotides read TGCAGTGCTAGAGATCCCGATGAGCAGTTCTTC.

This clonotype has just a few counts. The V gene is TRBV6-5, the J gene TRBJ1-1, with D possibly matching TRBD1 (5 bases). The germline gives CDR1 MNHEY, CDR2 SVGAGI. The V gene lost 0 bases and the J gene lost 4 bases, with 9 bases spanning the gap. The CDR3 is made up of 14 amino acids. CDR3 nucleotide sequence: TGTGCCAGCAGTTACTCCGGGGACTCCACTGAAGCTTTCTTT. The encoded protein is CASSYSGDSTEAFF.

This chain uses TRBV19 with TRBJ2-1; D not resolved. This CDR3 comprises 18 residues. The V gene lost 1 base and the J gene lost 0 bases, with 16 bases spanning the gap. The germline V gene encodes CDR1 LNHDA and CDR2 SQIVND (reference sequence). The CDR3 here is CASSIGLGLISSYNEQFF. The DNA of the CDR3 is TGTGCCAGTAGTATAGGTCTCGGGCTAATTAGCTCCTACAATGAGCAGTTCTTC.

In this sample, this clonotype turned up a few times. This chain's CDR3 is CASSYSRRATDTQYF. The DNA for the CDR3 is TGTGCCAGCAGTTACTCGAGGAGGGCGACAGATACGCAGTATTTT. The chain couples TRBV6-5 to TRBJ2-3; tentative D call: TRBD2 (6 bases). CDR3 length equals 15 residues. Germline CDR1 is MNHEY and CDR2 is SVGAGI. Between the trimmed V and J ends, which lost 0 bases and 3 bases, there was a span of 10 bases.

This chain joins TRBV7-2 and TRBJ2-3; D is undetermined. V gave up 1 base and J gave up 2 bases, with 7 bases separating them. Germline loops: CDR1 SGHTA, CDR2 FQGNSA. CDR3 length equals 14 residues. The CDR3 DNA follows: TGTGCCAGCAGCTTAGGGATCGCCACAGATACGCAGTATTTT. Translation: CASSLGIATDTQYF. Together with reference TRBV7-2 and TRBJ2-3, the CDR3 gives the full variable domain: GAGVSQSPSNKVTEKGKDVELRCDPISGHTALYWYRQSLGQGLEFLIYFQGNSAPDKSGLPSDRFSAERTGGSVSTLTIQRTQQEDSAVYLCASSLGIATDTQYFGPGTRLTVL.

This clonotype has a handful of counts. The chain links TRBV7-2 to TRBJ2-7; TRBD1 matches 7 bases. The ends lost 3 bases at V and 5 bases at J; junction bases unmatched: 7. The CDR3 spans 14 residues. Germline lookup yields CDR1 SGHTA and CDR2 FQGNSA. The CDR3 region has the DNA TGTGCCAGCAGCTTCGACAGGGTAGACAACGAGCAGTACTTC. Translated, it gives CASSFDRVDNEQYF.

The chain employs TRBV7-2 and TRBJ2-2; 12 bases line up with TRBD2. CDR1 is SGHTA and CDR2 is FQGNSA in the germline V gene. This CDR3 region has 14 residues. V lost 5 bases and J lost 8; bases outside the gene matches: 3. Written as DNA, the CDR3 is TGTGCCAGCAGCCCCGGGACTAGCGGGGGGGAGCTGTTTTTT. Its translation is CASSPGTSGGELFF.

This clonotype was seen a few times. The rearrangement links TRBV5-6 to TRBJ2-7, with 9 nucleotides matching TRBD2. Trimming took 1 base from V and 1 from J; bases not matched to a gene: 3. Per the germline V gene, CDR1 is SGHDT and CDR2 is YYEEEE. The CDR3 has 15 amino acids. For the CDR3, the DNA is TGTGCCAGCAGCTTGCTGGCGGGAGGGTCCTACGAGCAGTACTTC. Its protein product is CASSLLAGGSYEQYF.

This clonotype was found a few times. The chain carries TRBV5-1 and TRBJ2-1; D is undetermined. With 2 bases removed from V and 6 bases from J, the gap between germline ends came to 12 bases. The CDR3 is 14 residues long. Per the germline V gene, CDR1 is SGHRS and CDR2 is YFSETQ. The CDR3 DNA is TGCGCCAGCAGCTTTGGCCTTAAGAGCAATGAGCAGTTCTTC. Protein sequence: CASSFGLKSNEQFF.

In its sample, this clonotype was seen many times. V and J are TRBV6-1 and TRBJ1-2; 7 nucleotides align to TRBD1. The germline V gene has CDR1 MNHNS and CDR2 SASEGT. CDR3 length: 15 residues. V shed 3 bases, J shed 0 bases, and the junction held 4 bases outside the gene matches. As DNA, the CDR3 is TGTGCCAGCAGTGAGATGACAGGGCCTAACTATGGCTACACCTTC. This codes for CASSEMTGPNYGYTF.

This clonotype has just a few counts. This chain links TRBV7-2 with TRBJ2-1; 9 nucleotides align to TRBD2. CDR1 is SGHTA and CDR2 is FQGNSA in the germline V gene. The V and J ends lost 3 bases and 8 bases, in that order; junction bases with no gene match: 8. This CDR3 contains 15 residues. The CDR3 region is CASSFGRGRADEQFF. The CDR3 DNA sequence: TGTGCCAGCAGCTTCGGGCGCGGGAGGGCTGATGAGCAGTTCTTC.

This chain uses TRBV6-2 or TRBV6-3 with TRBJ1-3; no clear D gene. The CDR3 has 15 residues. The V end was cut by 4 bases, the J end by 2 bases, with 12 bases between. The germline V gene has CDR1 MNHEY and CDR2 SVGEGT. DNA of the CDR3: TGTGCCAGCAGTTCAAGAGGGAAGCCTGGAAACACCATATATTTT. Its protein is CASSSRGKPGNTIYF.

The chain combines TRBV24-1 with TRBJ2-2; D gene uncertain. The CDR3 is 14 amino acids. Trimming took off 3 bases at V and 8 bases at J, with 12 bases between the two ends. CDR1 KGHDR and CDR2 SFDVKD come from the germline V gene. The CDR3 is CATSDADGSGELFF. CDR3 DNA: TGTGCCACCAGTGATGCCGACGGGTCGGGGGAGCTGTTTTTT.

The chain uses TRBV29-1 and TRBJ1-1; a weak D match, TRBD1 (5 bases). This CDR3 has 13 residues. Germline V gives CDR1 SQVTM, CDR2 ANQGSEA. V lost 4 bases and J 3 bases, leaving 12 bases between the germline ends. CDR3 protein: CSVGWTRDTEAFF. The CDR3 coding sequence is TGCAGCGTTGGTTGGACCAGGGACACTGAAGCTTTCTTT. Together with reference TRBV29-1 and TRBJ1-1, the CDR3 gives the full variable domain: SAVISQKPSRDICQRGTSLTIQCQVDSQVTMMFWYRQQPGQSLTLIATANQGSEATYESGFVIDKFPISRPNLTFSTLTVSNMSPEDSSIYLCSVGWTRDTEAFFGQGTRLTVV.

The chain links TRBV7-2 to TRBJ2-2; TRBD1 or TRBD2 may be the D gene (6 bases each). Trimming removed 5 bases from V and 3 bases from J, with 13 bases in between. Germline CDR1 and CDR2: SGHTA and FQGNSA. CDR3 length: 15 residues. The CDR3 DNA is TGTGCCAGCAGCCAGGGGTTAGCGGACACCGGGGAGCTGTTTTTT. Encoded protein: CASSQGLADTGELFF.

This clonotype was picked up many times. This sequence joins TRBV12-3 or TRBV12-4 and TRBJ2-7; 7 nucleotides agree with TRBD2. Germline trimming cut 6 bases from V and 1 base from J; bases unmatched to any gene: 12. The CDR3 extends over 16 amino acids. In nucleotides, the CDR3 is TGTGCCAGCAGCCCCCGCCGCACTAGCGTATCCTACGAGCAGTACTTC. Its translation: CASSPRRTSVSYEQYF.

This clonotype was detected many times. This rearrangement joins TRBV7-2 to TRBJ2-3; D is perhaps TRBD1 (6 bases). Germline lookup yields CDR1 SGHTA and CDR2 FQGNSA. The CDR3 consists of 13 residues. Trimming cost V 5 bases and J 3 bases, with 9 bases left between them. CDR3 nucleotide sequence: TGTGCCAGCAGCCAGACAGGAACAGATACGCAGTATTTT. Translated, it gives CASSQTGTDTQYF.

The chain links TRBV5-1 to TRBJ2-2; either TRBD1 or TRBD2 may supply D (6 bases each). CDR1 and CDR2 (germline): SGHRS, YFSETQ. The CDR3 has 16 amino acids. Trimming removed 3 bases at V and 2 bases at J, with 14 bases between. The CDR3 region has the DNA TGCGCCAGCAGCTCCCTTAGGGGGGAAAACACCGGGGAGCTGTTTTTT. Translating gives CASSSLRGENTGELFF.

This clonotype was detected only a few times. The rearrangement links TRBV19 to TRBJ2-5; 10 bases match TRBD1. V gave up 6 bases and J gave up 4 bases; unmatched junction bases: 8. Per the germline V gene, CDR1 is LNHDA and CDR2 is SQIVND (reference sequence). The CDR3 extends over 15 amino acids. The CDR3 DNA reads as TGTGCCAGTAGCCCATATGGGGACAGGGGAGAGACCCAGTACTTC. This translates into CASSPYGDRGETQYF. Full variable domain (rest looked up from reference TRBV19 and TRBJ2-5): DGGITQSPKYLFRKEGQNVTLSCEQNLNHDAMYWYRQDPGQGLRLIYYSQIVNDFQKGDIAEGYSVSREKKESFPLTVTSAQKNPTAFYLCASSPYGDRGETQYFGPGTRLLVL.

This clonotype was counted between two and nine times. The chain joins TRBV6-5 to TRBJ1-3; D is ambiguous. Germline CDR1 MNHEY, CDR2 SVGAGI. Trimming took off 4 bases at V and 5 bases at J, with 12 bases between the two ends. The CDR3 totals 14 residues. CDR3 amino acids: CASSSPRKRNTIYF. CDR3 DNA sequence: TGTGCCAGCAGTTCTCCCCGAAAGAGAAACACCATATATTTT.

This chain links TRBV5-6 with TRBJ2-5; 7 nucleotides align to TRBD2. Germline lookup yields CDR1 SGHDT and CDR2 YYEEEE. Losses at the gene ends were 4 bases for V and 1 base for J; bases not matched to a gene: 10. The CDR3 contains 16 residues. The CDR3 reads CASSPGLGVVQETQYF. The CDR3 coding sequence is TGTGCCAGCAGCCCCGGACTAGGAGTGGTCCAAGAGACCCAGTACTTC.

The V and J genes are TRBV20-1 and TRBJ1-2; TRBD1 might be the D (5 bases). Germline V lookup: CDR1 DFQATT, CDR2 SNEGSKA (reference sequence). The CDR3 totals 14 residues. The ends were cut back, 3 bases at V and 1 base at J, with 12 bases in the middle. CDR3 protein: CSARGERSNYGYTF. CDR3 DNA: TGCAGTGCTAGGGGGGAAAGGAGTAACTATGGCTACACCTTC.

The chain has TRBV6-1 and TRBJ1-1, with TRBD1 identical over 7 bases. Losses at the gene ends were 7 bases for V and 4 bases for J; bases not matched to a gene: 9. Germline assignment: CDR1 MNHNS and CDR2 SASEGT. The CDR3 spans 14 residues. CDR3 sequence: CASTYLTGRTEAFF. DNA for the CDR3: TGTGCCAGCACATACCTGACAGGGCGCACTGAAGCTTTCTTT.

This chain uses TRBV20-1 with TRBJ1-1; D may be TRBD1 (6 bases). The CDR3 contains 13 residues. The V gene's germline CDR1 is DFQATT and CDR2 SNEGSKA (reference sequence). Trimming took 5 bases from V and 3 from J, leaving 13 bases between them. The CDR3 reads CSASTGPDTEAFF. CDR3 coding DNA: TGCAGTGCTTCTACAGGGCCGGACACTGAAGCTTTCTTT.

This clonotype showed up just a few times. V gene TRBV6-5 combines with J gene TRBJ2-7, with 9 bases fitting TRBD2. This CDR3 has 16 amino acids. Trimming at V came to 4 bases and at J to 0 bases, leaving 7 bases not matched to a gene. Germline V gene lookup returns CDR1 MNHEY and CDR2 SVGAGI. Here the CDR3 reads CASSSLAGASSYEQYF. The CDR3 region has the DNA TGTGCCAGCAGTTCCTTAGCGGGAGCTTCCTCCTACGAGCAGTACTTC.

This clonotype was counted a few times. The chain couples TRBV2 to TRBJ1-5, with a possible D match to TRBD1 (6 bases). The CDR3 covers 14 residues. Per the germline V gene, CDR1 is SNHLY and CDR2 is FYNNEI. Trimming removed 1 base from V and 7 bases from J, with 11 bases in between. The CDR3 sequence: CASSEGQGRQPQHF. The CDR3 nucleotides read TGTGCCAGCAGTGAAGGGCAGGGGAGGCAGCCCCAGCATTTT.